This TCR beta chain was recorded in a study of shared clonotypes between healthy human individuals. Study observations and caveats: Memory subsets had estimated richness that was generally smaller than that of naive subsets.

On this clone: Its specificity is unknown.

Clones were read by immunoSEQ multiplex PCR, and TCRdb kept only the in-frame ones, dropping some. The data contain 2 million to 2.5 million clones, 90% to 96% of them singletons. The CDR3 spans 11 residues. Per the germline V gene, CDR1 is DFQATT and CDR2 is SNEGSKA (reference sequence). Adult donors, all healthy and HIV-negative, had no recent acute infections or vaccinations. The clonotype originates from a young man in good health. The rearrangement links TRBV20-1 to TRBJ1-1; D is ambiguous. Sequenced: naive CD4+ T cells sorted from blood. Stated subset: CD45RA+ positively selected. This chain's CDR3 is CRCGRGTEAFF. CDR3 in DNA: TGCAGATGCGGCCGCGGCACTGAAGCTTTCTTT.